The clone carrying this T cell receptor (beta chain) was counted at least ten times. This record belongs to a study of blood T cells in healthy people across ages. It was with a sample-barcoded 5' primer and a J-beta primer mix that a second PCR of roughly 7 to 12 cycles was run. One entry per CDR3 protein, called by TCRdb with MiXCR from the 5' RACE reads. This table has approximately 700,000 distinct CDR3 sequences, roughly 32% appearing once. Trimming left V 7 bases short and J 5 bases short, with 14 bases between. Germline-derived CDR1 and CDR2 are MNHEY and SVGEGT. The CDR3 length is 14 residues.

The sample was blood. The clonotype comes from a woman aged 80 or older in good health. This chain joins TRBV6-2 or TRBV6-3 and TRBJ1-4; possible D gene TRBD1, 5 bases. The CDR3 DNA reads TGTGCCAGCACCGGAGGATGGGGGAATGAAAAACTGTTTTTT. This encodes CASTGGWGNEKLFF.